This T cell receptor (beta chain) was identified in a study of blood T cells in healthy people across ages. Study-level points and caveats: Roughly linearly, TCR beta diversity per million T cells fell as age increased.

Extractions gave at least 5.5 micrograms of total RNA per sample. It was with a sample-barcoded 5' primer and a J-beta primer mix that a second PCR of about 6 to 12 cycles was run. Each cDNA was tagged by a template-switch adaptor containing 12 random nucleotides. TCRdb reprocessed the 5' RACE reads via MiXCR and lists one record per CDR3 protein. The sample has fewer than 1.5 million distinct CDR3 sequences, 42% seen once. A few counts support this clonotype. Antigen unknown. The V end lost 3 bases, the J end lost 2 bases, and 15 bases lay between the germline ends. The germline V gene encodes CDR1 SGHRS and CDR2 YFSETQ. The CDR3 has 15 residues.

The chain couples TRBV5-1 to TRBJ2-7; a weak D match, TRBD2 (5 bases). This receptor was taken from a woman aged 18-35 years in good health. The sequenced material came from blood. CDR3 nucleotides: TGCGCCAGCAGCTGGGAGACATCCCCGACCTACGAGCAGTACTTC. It yields the protein CASSWETSPTYEQYF.